One and the same sample provided the 5 T cell receptor beta chains below, sequenced in a study of T cell repertoires in cytomegalovirus infection. For these TCRs, the target antigens are not known. MiXCR, applied by TCRdb to the reads, yields one record per CDR3 protein. Of roughly 700,000 distinct CDR3 sequences in the sample, around a third are singletons; the top ten hold 15% to 20%. The sequences come from cultured PBMCs, collected from culture after CMV antigen stimulation. The receptors stem from a human donor in good health (CMV status not recorded). Some clones in this sample may be carry-over from other donors' samples.

The rearrangement joins TRBV10-3 to TRBJ2-2; the match to TRBD2 covers 9 bases. CDR3 length: 18 amino acids. V was pared by 2 bases and J by 3 bases, with 10 bases of the junction left unmatched. CDR1 is ENHRY and CDR2 is SYGVKD in the germline V gene. The CDR3 protein is CAISEQGGGAPDTGELFF. CDR3 coding DNA: TGTGCCATCAGTGAGCAGGGCGGGGGGGCCCCGGACACCGGGGAGCTGTTTTTT.

A word on this clonotype: Just one base apart from a much larger clone, this may be a read error. The chain uses TRBV7-2 and TRBJ2-1; D unclear. CDR1 is SGHTA, CDR2 FQGNSA, per germline. The CDR3 extends over 11 amino acids. The CDR3 nucleotides read TGTGCCTGCAGCTTACATTATGAGCAGTTCTTC. Protein sequence: CACSLHYEQFF.

This chain links TRBV10-3 with TRBJ2-1, with TRBD2 matching over 7 bases. The CDR3 consists of 15 residues. Germline V gene sequence: CDR1 ENHRY, CDR2 SYGVKD. V lost 1 base to trimming and J lost 7 bases; unmatched junction nucleotides: 7. The CDR3 coding sequence is TGTGCCATCAGTGAGTTCTCGGGGGGACGGAATGAGCAGTTCTTC. This translates into CAISEFSGGRNEQFF.

As concerns this clonotype: The CDR3 does not close with the conserved phenylalanine or tryptophan, likely indicating a read error. The rearrangement joins TRBV6-2 or TRBV6-3 to TRBJ2-7, with D maybe TRBD2 (6 bases). V was cut by 7 bases and J by 2 bases, with 15 bases left in between. This CDR3 has 14 amino acids. Germline CDR1 MNHEY, CDR2 SVGEGT. DNA of the CDR3: TGTGCCAGCACCCCTGCGGGGCCCACCTACGAGCAGTACTCC. As protein: CASTPAGPTYEQYS.

The chain couples TRBV6-6 to TRBJ1-5; tentatively, D is TRBD1 (5 bases). This CDR3 is 15 amino acids long. V lost 6 bases to trimming and J lost 11 bases, with 23 bases between them. Germline V gene sequence: CDR1 MNHNY, CDR2 SVGAGI (reference sequence). The CDR3 coding sequence is TGTGCCAGCAGACTCAACGGGGGGGGACTGAGGGCCCAGCATTTT. This codes for CASRLNGGGLRAQHF.